This T cell receptor (beta chain) is drawn from a study of blood T cells in healthy people across ages. Whole-study results and caveats: A greater number of naive CD4+ cells and higher diversity distinguished long-lived donors from aged donors.

Germline CDR1 DFQATT, CDR2 SNEGSKA (reference sequence). The CDR3 spans 13 residues. A second PCR of about 7 to 12 cycles used a sample-barcoded 5' primer and a J-beta primer mix. TCRdb called the 5' RACE reads again in MiXCR, with one record for every CDR3 protein. Of 1.6 million or so distinct CDR3 sequences detected, about 31% appear once; the ten largest clones hold around 11%. As for this clonotype: Its target is unknown. At one of its ends the junction is not consistent with the germline gene, which may arise from a read error.

Total RNA, at least 5.5 micrograms per sample, came from PBMCs. The sequencing input was blood. The V and J genes are TRBV20-1 and TRBJ1-5, with TRBD1 as a possible D gene (5 bases). The sequence was collected from a woman aged 25 to 39 in good health. The CDR3 bases are TGCAGTGCTGGAGACAGAAGCAATCAGCCCCAGCATTTT. Encoded protein: CSAGDRSNQPQHF.